This TCR beta chain was recorded in a study of T cell repertoires in cytomegalovirus infection. Study as a whole: It can be stated that public TCR beta signatures indicated CMV infection as well as a matching HLA type.

TCRdb reanalysed the reads using MiXCR and keeps one entry per CDR3 protein. The data contain nearly 650,000 distinct CDR3 sequences, 20% to 25% of them singletons. This clonotype has a single count. The sequencing input was CD8+ T cells from PBMCs. The origin of this receptor is a human donor in good health (CMV status not recorded). Some clones in this sample may be carry-over from other donors' samples.

The CDR3 coding sequence is TGCAGTGCAATGACGGGACAGGACTATGGCTACACCTTC. As protein: CSAMTGQDYGYTF. The chain combines TRBV20-1 with TRBJ1-2; 8 bases line up with TRBD1. The ends lost 6 bases at V and 3 bases at J; junction bases unmatched: 6. The CDR3 contains 13 residues. Germline V CDR1 and CDR2: DFQATT, SNEGSKA (reference sequence).